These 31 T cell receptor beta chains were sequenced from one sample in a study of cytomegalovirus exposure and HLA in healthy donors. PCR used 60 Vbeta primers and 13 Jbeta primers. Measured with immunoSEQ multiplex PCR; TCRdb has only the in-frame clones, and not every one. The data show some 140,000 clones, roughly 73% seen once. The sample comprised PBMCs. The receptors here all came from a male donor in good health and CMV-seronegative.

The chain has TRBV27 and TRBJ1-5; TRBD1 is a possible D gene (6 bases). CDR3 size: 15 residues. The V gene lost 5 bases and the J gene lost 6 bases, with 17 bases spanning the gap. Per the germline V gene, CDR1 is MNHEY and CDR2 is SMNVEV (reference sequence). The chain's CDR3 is CASSKAQGRFQPQHF. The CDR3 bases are TGTGCCAGCAGTAAAGCACAGGGCAGGTTTCAGCCCCAGCATTTT.

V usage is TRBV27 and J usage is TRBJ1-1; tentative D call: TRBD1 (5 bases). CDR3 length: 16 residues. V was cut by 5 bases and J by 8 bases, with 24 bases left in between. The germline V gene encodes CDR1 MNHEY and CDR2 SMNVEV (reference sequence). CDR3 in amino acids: CASSPITGGPNGEAFF. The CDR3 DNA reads TGTGCCAGCAGTCCAATAACCGGGGGACCTAATGGCGAAGCTTTCTTT.

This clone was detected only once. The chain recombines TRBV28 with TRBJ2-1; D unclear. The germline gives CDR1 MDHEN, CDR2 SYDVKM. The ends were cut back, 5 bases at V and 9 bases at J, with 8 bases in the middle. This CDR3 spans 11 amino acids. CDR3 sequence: CASSTILEQFF. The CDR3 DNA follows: TGTGCCAGCAGTACAATTCTTGAGCAGTTCTTC.

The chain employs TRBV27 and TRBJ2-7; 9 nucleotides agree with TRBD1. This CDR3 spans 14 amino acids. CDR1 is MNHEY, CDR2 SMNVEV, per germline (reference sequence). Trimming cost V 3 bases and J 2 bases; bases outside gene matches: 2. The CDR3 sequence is CASSFRTGAYEQYF. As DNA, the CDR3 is TGTGCCAGCAGTTTCCGGACAGGGGCCTACGAGCAGTACTTC.

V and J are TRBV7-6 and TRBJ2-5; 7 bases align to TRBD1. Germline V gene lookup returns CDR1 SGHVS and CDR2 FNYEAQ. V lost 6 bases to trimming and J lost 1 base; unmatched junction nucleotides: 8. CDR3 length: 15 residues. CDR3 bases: TGTGCCAGCAGGGGAAGACAGGGTGGCCAAGAGACCCAGTACTTC. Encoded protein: CASRGRQGGQETQYF.

CDR3 coding DNA: TGTGCCAGTAGTATACAGGGGGGTAACGAGCAGTACTTC. This sequence encodes CASSIQGGNEQYF. V usage is TRBV19 and J usage is TRBJ2-5, with D perhaps TRBD1 (7 bases). The DNA matches TRBJ2-7 better at its end, which makes the J call doubtful. This CDR3 is 13 amino acids long. Germline values: CDR1 LNHDA, CDR2 SQIVND (reference sequence).

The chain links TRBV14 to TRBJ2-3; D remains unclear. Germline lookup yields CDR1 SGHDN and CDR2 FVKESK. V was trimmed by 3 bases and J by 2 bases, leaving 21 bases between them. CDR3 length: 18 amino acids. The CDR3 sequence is CASSHPVGPEPHTDTQYF. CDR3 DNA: TGTGCCAGCAGCCACCCGGTGGGCCCCGAGCCCCACACAGATACGCAGTATTTT.

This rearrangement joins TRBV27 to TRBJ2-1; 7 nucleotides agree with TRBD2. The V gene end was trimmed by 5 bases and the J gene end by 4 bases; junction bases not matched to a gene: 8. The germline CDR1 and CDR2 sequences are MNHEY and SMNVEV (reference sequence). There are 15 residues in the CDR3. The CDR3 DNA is TGTGCCAGCAGTCTTCTCCGGGGGGAGTACAATGAGCAGTTCTTC. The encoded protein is CASSLLRGEYNEQFF.

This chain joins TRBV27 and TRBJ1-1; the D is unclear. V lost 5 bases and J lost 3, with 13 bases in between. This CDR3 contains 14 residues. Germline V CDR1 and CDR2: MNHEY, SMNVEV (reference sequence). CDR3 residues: CASSPLRIDTEAFF. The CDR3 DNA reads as TGTGCCAGCAGTCCCCTGCGGATAGACACTGAAGCTTTCTTT.

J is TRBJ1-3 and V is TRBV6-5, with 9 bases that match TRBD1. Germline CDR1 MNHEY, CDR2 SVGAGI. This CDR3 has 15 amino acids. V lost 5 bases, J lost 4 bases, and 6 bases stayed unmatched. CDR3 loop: CASSGDRAVGNTIYF. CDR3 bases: TGTGCCAGCAGTGGGGACAGGGCTGTCGGAAACACCATATATTTT.

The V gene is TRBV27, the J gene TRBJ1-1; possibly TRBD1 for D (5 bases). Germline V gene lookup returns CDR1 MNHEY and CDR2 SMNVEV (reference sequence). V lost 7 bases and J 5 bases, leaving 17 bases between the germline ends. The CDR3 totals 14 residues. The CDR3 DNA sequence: TGTGCCAGCAATCTCGCCGGGGGGATTACTGAAGCTTTCTTT. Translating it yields CASNLAGGITEAFF.

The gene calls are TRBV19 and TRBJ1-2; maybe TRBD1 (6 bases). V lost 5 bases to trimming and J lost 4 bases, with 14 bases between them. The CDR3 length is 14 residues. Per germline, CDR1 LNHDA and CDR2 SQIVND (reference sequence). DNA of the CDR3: TGTGCCAGTAGTCAAAGGGGGTCGGGCTATGGCTACACCTTC. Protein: CASSQRGSGYGYTF.

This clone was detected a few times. This CDR3 reads CASSQKESYRAMNTEAFF. The CDR3 nucleotides are TGCGCCAGCAGCCAGAAAGAAAGTTACAGGGCAATGAACACTGAAGCTTTCTTT. This chain uses TRBV4-3 with TRBJ1-1, with a possible D match to TRBD1 (6 bases). The CDR3 is 18 residues long. CDR1 LGHNA and CDR2 YSLEER come from the germline V gene. The V end was cut by 3 bases, the J end by 0 bases, with 20 bases between.

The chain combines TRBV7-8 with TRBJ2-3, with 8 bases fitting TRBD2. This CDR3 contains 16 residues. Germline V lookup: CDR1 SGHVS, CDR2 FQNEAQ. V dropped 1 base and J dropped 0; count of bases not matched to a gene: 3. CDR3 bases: TGTGCCAGCAGCTTAGAGCGGGGGCGAAGCACAGATACGCAGTATTTT. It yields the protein CASSLERGRSTDTQYF. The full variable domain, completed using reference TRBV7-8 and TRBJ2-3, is GAGVSQSPRYKVAKRGQDVALRCDPISGHVSLFWYQQALGQGPEFLTYFQNEAQLDKSGLPSDRFFAERPEGSVSTLKIQRTQQEDSAVYLCASSLERGRSTDTQYFGPGTRLTVL.

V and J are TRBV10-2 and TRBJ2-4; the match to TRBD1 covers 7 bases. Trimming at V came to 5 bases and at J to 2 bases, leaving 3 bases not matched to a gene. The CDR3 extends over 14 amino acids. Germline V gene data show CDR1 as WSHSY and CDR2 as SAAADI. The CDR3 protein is CASSTQGSKNIQYF. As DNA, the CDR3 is TGCGCCAGCAGTACACAGGGGTCCAAAAACATTCAGTACTTC.

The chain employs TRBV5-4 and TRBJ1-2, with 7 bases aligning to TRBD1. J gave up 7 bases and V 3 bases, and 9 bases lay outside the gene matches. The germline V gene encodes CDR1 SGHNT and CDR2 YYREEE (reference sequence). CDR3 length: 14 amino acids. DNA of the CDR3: TGTGCCAGCAGCTCCGCGGACAGGTATCGTGGCTACACCTTC. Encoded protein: CASSSADRYRGYTF.

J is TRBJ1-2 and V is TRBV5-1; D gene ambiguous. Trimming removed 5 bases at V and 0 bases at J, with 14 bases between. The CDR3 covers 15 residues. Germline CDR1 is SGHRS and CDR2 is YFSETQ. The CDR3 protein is CASRVGWRANYGYTF. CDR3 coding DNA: TGCGCCAGCAGGGTAGGATGGAGGGCTAACTATGGCTACACCTTC.

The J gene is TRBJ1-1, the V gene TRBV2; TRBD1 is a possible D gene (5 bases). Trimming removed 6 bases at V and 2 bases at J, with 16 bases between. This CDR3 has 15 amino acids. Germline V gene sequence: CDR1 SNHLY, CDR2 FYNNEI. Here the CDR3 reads CASRAEMGPNTEAFF. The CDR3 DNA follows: TGTGCCAGCAGGGCCGAAATGGGGCCCAACACTGAAGCTTTCTTT.

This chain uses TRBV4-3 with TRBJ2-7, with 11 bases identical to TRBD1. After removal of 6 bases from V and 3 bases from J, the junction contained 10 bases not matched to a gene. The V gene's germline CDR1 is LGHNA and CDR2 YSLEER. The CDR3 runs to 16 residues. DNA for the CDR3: TGCGCCAGCAGTCAATATACCGGGACAGGGGGCTACGAGCAGTACTTC. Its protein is CASSQYTGTGGYEQYF.

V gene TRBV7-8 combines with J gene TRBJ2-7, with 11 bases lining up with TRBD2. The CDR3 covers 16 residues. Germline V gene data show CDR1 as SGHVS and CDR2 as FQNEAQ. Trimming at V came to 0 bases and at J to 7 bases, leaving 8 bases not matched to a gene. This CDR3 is CASSLAVLAGGREQYF. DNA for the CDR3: TGTGCCAGCAGCTTAGCGGTTTTAGCGGGGGGGCGTGAGCAGTACTTC.

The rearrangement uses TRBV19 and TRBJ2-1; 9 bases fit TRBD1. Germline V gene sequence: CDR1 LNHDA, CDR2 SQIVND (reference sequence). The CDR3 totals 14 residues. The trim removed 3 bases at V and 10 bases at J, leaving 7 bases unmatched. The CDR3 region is CASSIPGTGKEQFF. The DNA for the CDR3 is TGTGCCAGTAGTATTCCTGGGACAGGGAAGGAGCAGTTCTTC. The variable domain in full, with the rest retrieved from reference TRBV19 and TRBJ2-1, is DGGITQSPKYLFRKEGQNVTLSCEQNLNHDAMYWYRQDPGQGLRLIYYSQIVNDFQKGDIAEGYSVSREKKESFPLTVTSAQKNPTAFYLCASSIPGTGKEQFFGPGTRLTVL.

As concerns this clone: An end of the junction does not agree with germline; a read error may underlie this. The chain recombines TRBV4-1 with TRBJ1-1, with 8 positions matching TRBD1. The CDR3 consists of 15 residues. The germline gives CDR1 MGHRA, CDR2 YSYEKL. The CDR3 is CASSQAGDRNTEAFF. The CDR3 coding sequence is TGCGCCAGCAGCCAAGCGGGGGACAGGAACACTGAGGCTTTCTTT.

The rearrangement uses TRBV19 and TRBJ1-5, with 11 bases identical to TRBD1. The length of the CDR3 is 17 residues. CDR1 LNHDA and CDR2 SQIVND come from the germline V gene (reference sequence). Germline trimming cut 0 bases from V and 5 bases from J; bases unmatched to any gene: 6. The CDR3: CASSIESRTGGYQPQHF. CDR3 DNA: TGTGCCAGTAGTATAGAATCCCGGACAGGGGGCTATCAGCCCCAGCATTTT.

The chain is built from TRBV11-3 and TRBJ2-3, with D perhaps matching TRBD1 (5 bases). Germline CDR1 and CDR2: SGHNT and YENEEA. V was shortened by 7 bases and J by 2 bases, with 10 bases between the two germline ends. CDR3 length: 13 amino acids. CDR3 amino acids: CASTPGATDTQYF. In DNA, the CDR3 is TGTGCCAGCACCCCTGGGGCCACAGATACGCAGTATTTT.

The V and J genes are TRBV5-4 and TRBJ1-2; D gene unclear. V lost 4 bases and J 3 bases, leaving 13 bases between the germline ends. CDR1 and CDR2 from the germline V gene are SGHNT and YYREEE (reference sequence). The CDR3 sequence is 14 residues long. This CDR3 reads CASSRSLGDYGYTF. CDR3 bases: TGTGCCAGCAGCCGGAGCTTAGGAGACTATGGCTACACCTTC.

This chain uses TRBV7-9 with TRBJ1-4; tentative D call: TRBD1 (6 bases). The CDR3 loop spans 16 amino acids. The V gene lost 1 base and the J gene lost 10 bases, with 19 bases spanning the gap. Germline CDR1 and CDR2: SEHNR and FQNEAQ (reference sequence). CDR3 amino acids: CASSLGNRDKYVKLFF. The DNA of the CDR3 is TGTGCCAGCAGCTTAGGGAACCGGGACAAGTATGTAAAACTGTTTTTT.

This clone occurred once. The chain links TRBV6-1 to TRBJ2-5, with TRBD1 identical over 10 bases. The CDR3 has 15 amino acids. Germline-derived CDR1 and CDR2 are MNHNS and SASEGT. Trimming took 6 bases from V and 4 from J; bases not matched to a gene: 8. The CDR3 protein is CASRQGQGPGETQYF. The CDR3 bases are TGTGCCAGCAGGCAGGGACAGGGGCCGGGAGAGACCCAGTACTTC.

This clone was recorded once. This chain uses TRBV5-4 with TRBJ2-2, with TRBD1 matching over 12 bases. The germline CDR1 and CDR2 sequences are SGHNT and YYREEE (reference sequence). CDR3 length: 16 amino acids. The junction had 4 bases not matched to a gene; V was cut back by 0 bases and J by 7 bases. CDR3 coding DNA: TGTGCCAGCAGCTTGGGGGGACAGGGGGCCATCGGGGAGCTGTTTTTT. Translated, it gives CASSLGGQGAIGELFF.

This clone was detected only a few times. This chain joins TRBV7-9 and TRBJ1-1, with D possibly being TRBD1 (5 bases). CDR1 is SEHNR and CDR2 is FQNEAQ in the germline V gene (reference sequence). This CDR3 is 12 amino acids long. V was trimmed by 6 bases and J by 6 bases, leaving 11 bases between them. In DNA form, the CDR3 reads TGTGCCAGCAGATCTAGGGGCGCTGAAGCTTTCTTT. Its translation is CASRSRGAEAFF.

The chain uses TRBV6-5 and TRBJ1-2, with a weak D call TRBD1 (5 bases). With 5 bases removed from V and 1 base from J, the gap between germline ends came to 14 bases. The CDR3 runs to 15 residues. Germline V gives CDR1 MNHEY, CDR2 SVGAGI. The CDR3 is CASSPWTTSNYGYTF. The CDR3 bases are TGTGCCAGCAGTCCATGGACAACCAGTAACTATGGCTACACCTTC.

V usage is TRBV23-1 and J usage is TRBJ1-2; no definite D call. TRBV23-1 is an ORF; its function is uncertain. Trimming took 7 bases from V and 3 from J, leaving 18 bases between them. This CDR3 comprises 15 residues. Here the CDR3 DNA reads TGCGCCAGCACTCCGGGCCCCCGGCGGGACTATGGCTACACCTTC. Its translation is CASTPGPRRDYGYTF.